This T cell receptor beta chain appears in the sequencing data of a study of tissue T cells after allogeneic stem cell transplantation. CDR1 is KGHPV and CDR2 is FQNQEV in the germline V gene (reference sequence). The CDR3 runs to 14 residues. V was pared by 3 bases and J by 4 bases, with 9 bases between. Profiled with immunoSEQ multiplex PCR; TCRdb holds only in-frame clones, not every one. Here the sample spans roughly 4,000 clones, under 65% being singletons. Time point here: mouse harvest day 7 after allogeneic transplant. The graft held 10^6 splenic CD5+ T cells and 10^7 T-cell-depleted bone marrow cells. This clone was counted only a few times. Genes and germline come from the mouse. The read halts 1 residue ahead of the CDR3 end, with the missing end drawn from the germline J gene.

The sequencing input was gut tissue. This TCR derives from a female BALB/c mouse given C57BL/6 T cells with graft-versus-host disease after an allogeneic hematopoietic cell transplant. J is TRBJ1-4 and V is TRBV26; D not certain. The CDR3: CASSLPGFNERLFF. CDR3 bases read: TGTGCCAGCAGTCTACCTGGGTTCAACGAAAGATTATTT.